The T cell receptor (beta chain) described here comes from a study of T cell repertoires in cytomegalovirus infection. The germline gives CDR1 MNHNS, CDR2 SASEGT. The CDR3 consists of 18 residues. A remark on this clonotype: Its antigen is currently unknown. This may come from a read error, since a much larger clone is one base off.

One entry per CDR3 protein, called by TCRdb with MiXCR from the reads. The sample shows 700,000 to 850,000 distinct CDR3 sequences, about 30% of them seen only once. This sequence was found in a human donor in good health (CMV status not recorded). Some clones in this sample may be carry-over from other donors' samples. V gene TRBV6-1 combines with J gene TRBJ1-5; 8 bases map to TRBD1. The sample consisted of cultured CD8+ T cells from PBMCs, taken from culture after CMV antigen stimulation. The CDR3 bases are TGTGCCAGCAGTTCGACAGGGGCGCCAATGTATAGCAATCAGTCCCAGCATTTT. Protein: CASSSTGAPMYSNQSQHF.